Presented here are 29 T cell receptor beta chains from one specimen sequenced in a study of T cells in Graves' hyperthyroidism and ophthalmopathy. Amplification targeted TCR beta CDR3 regions from RNA transcripts. An initial round of RT-PCR targeting the TCR CDR3 relied on the HTBI primer set. TCRdb independently ran MiXCR on the multiplex PCR reads; one entry per CDR3 protein. Of about 840,000 distinct CDR3 sequences listed, about two fifths are singletons. Sequenced sample: blood. The receptors shown here come from a man aged 18 to 30 with Graves' hyperthyroidism.

The J gene is TRBJ1-6, the V gene TRBV4-1; D is unclear. CDR1 is MGHRA and CDR2 is YSYEKL in the germline V gene. The CDR3 covers 15 residues. V was shortened by 1 base and J by 7 bases, with 11 bases between the two germline ends. CDR3 sequence reads: CASSQVLLTNSPLHF. CDR3 coding DNA: TGCGCCAGCAGCCAAGTTCTACTTACGAATTCACCCCTCCACTTT.

This clonotype was counted ten times or more. The rearrangement links TRBV10-3 to TRBJ1-1, with D unresolved. Trimming took off 8 bases at V and 7 bases at J, with 17 bases between the two ends. Germline CDR1 is ENHRY and CDR2 is SYGVKD. The CDR3 sequence is 13 residues long. CDR3 sequence (DNA): TGTGCCATCTCGTCACGCGGCTGGGTTGAAGCTTTCTTT. Encoded protein: CAISSRGWVEAFF.

This clonotype was detected a few times. The J gene is TRBJ2-7, the V gene TRBV7-9; TRBD1 aligns across 8 bases. This CDR3 comprises 14 residues. CDR1 is SEHNR, CDR2 FQNEAQ, per germline (reference sequence). The ends lost 5 bases at V and 2 bases at J; junction bases unmatched: 5. CDR3 in DNA: TGTGCCAGCAGCGCTACAGGGGGGACCTACGAGCAGTACTTC. It is translated as CASSATGGTYEQYF.

This clonotype has a count of ten or more. This chain links TRBV12-3 or TRBV12-4 with TRBJ1-1; D remains unclear. V was pared by 6 bases and J by 7 bases, with 15 bases between. This CDR3 has 13 amino acids. The CDR3 spells CASSHPRYDEAFF. CDR3 DNA: TGTGCCAGCAGCCATCCTAGGTATGATGAAGCTTTCTTT.

The genes are TRBV7-6 and TRBJ1-1; 11 nucleotides match TRBD1. J gave up 6 bases and V 5 bases, and 5 bases lay outside the gene matches. The CDR3 is made up of 14 amino acids. CDR1 is SGHVS and CDR2 is FNYEAQ in the germline V gene. Written as DNA, the CDR3 is TGTGCCAGCAGCCTAACGGGACAGGGGGCTGAAGCTTTCTTT. It encodes CASSLTGQGAEAFF.

This clonotype has more than one count but fewer than ten. This chain joins TRBV7-8 and TRBJ2-7; possible D gene TRBD2, 5 bases. The CDR3 loop spans 15 amino acids. Per the germline V gene, CDR1 is SGHVS and CDR2 is FQNEAQ. Trimming left V 1 base short and J 3 bases short, with 13 bases between. This CDR3 is CASSLEGSVNYEQYF. The CDR3 bases are TGTGCCAGCAGCTTAGAAGGTAGCGTGAACTACGAGCAGTACTTC.

In its sample, this clonotype was seen many times. The CDR3 nucleotides read TGCAGCGTTGAACTCCAGGACAGCTCCTACGAGCAGTACTTC. Protein sequence: CSVELQDSSYEQYF. The genes are TRBV29-1 and TRBJ2-7, with D perhaps matching TRBD1 (6 bases). The CDR3 length is 14 residues. V lost 2 bases to trimming and J lost 0 bases, with 11 bases between them. Germline V gene sequence: CDR1 SQVTM, CDR2 ANQGSEA.

The rearrangement uses TRBV6-5 and TRBJ1-5, with 10 positions matching TRBD1. Germline lookup yields CDR1 MNHEY and CDR2 SVGAGI. J lost 7 bases, V lost 5 bases, and 8 bases had no gene match. The CDR3 runs to 15 residues. The CDR3 DNA follows: TGTGCCAGCAGTGTGACAGGGGGCGAGGTGCAGCCCCAGCATTTT. Translation gives CASSVTGGEVQPQHF.

In its sample, this clonotype was seen many times. The V gene is TRBV20-1, the J gene TRBJ1-1; D not resolved. Germline V gene lookup returns CDR1 DFQATT and CDR2 SNEGSKA (reference sequence). The CDR3 has 10 residues. Trimming stripped 2 bases from V and 7 bases from J, with 5 bases between. The CDR3 region has the DNA TGCAGTGCTAGATCCATTGAAGCTTTCTTT. Protein sequence: CSARSIEAFF.

This clonotype appeared a few times. This chain links TRBV6-5 with TRBJ1-1; no clear D. V was trimmed by 7 bases and J by 1 base, leaving 10 bases between them. The CDR3 totals 13 residues. Germline V gene lookup returns CDR1 MNHEY and CDR2 SVGAGI. The CDR3 loop reads CASTPLANTEAFF. CDR3 DNA: TGTGCCAGCACCCCTCTAGCGAACACTGAAGCTTTCTTT.

This clonotype was observed a handful of times. The V gene is TRBV13, the J gene TRBJ2-7, with 7 bases aligning to TRBD2. This CDR3 region has 15 residues. Unmatched junction bases numbered 4, after V lost 0 bases and J lost 2 bases. Per the germline V gene, CDR1 is PRHDT and CDR2 is FYEKMQ (reference sequence). Here the CDR3 reads CASSLGWGGAYEQYF. CDR3 DNA sequence: TGTGCCAGCAGCTTAGGTTGGGGGGGGGCCTACGAGCAGTACTTC.

As for this clonotype: The germline gene is not matched at one end of the junction; a read error may be the cause. The rearrangement joins TRBV10-1 to TRBJ1-5, with 8 bases that match TRBD1. CDR3 length: 15 residues. Germline V lookup: CDR1 WNHNN, CDR2 SYGVQD (reference sequence). The CDR3 DNA follows: TGTGCCAGCAGCCTTACAGGGGGACCCTATCAGCCCCAGCATTTT. This encodes CASSLTGGPYQPQHF.

Regarding this clonotype: A much larger clone sits a single nucleotide away, making a read error possible. The rearrangement joins TRBV7-9 to TRBJ2-5; tentative D call: TRBD2 (5 bases). CDR1 is SEHNR and CDR2 is FQNEAQ in the germline V gene (reference sequence). The CDR3 runs 14 residues. This CDR3 reads CASSLAAGEETRYF. In nucleotides, the CDR3 is TGTGCCAGCAGCTTAGCGGCCGGGGAAGAGACCCGGTACTTC.

This clonotype was picked up many times. The V gene is TRBV12-3 or TRBV12-4, the J gene TRBJ1-2; D is perhaps TRBD1 (5 bases). The CDR3 loop spans 15 amino acids. V lost 7 bases and J lost 0, with 15 bases in between. CDR3 nucleotides: TGTGCCAGCAACCGGTGGGACGTCCCTAACTATGGCTACACCTTC. Residues: CASNRWDVPNYGYTF.

The count of this clonotype is one. The chain recombines TRBV7-9 with TRBJ2-5, with no clear D. Trimming removed 5 bases from V and 2 bases from J, with 21 bases in between. In germline, CDR1 is SEHNR, CDR2 FQNEAQ (reference sequence). The CDR3 consists of 17 residues. The CDR3 DNA follows: TGTGCCAGCAGCAGCTTTGCACATGCCCTGGGGCAAGAGACCCAGTACTTC. Translation gives CASSSFAHALGQETQYF.

This clonotype was counted between two and nine times. The chain is built from TRBV20-1 and TRBJ2-2; TRBD1 matches at 8 bases. The CDR3 sequence is 14 residues long. J was trimmed by 6 bases and V by 5 bases; bases with no gene match: 8. Germline CDR1 is DFQATT and CDR2 is SNEGSKA (reference sequence). CDR3 bases: TGCAGTGCTCAAAATACAGGGGGTCCCGGGGAGCTGTTTTTT. Encoded protein: CSAQNTGGPGELFF.

The table lists this clonotype with a count of one. This could be a read error, since a much larger clone is one nucleotide away. The rearrangement uses TRBV7-3 and TRBJ2-7; D is unclear. The ends were cut back, 4 bases at V and 0 bases at J, with 10 bases in the middle. Germline CDR1 is SGHTA and CDR2 is FQGTGA. The CDR3 sequence is 14 residues long. CDR3: CASSSSTPSYEQYF. In DNA form, the CDR3 reads TGTGCCAGCAGCTCCTCGACACCCTCCTACGAGCAGTACTTC.

The chain couples TRBV20-1 to TRBJ2-2; the match to TRBD1 covers 12 bases. Germline V gene sequence: CDR1 DFQATT, CDR2 SNEGSKA (reference sequence). This CDR3 is built from 18 residues. The trim removed 4 bases at V and 6 bases at J, leaving 15 bases unmatched. Here the CDR3 DNA reads TGCAGTGCTAAGGCGGGGGACAGGGGGCGCGTAAACCCCGGGGAGCTGTTTTTT. It translates to CSAKAGDRGRVNPGELFF.

The chain couples TRBV2 to TRBJ2-7; possible D gene TRBD1, 5 bases. The germline V and J ends were trimmed by 8 bases and 4 bases, with 15 bases remaining between them. The CDR3 is 13 residues long. CDR1 is SNHLY, CDR2 FYNNEI, per germline. CDR3 DNA: TGTGCCAGCCAATCGACAGCAGGATACGAGCAGTACTTC. It yields the protein CASQSTAGYEQYF.

This clonotype showed up many times. The rearrangement uses TRBV29-1 and TRBJ1-4, with D tentatively TRBD1 (5 bases). The CDR3 consists of 13 residues. CDR1 SQVTM and CDR2 ANQGSEA come from the germline V gene. Trimming shortened V by 4 bases and J by 5 bases, and 11 bases separated the two germline ends. The CDR3: CSVATAPNEKLFF. CDR3 in DNA: TGCAGCGTTGCGACAGCTCCGAATGAAAAACTGTTTTTT. Looking up the rest from reference TRBV29-1 and TRBJ1-4 gives the full variable domain: SAVISQKPSRDICQRGTSLTIQCQVDSQVTMMFWYRQQPGQSLTLIATANQGSEATYESGFVIDKFPISRPNLTFSTLTVSNMSPEDSSIYLCSVATAPNEKLFFGSGTQLSVL.

The chain is built from TRBV7-8 and TRBJ2-2; 12 bases line up with TRBD2. V shed 7 bases and J 7 bases; nucleotides not matched to a gene: 10. In germline, CDR1 is SGHVS, CDR2 FQNEAQ. The CDR3 has 16 amino acids. In nucleotides, the CDR3 is TGTGCCAGCAACTCACGGACTAGCGGGAATGACGGGGAGCTGTTTTTT. Its protein product is CASNSRTSGNDGELFF.

This clonotype has just a few counts. This chain links TRBV24-1 with TRBJ2-2; D gene ambiguous. CDR1 and CDR2 (germline): KGHDR, SFDVKD. The CDR3 sequence is 17 residues long. V was clipped by 1 base and J by 0 bases, with 11 bases between them. CDR3 coding DNA: TGTGCCACCAGTGATTTAAACAGCCCCGCGAACACCGGGGAGCTGTTTTTT. Encoded protein: CATSDLNSPANTGELFF.

This clonotype occurred many times. The chain links TRBV7-2 to TRBJ1-6, with 7 positions matching TRBD1. The germline CDR1 and CDR2 sequences are SGHTA and FQGNSA. CDR3 length: 16 residues. The trim removed 5 bases at V and 0 bases at J, leaving 4 bases unmatched. The CDR3 loop is CASSGTDYSYNSPLHF. For the CDR3, the DNA is TGTGCCAGCAGCGGGACAGACTACTCCTATAATTCACCCCTCCACTTT.

The rearrangement joins TRBV2 to TRBJ1-6, with 7 bases matching TRBD1. CDR3 size: 15 residues. Trimming cost V 11 bases and J 7 bases; bases outside gene matches: 14. The germline CDR1 and CDR2 sequences are SNHLY and FYNNEI. The CDR3: CAWGSRGGGNSPLHF. In nucleotides, the CDR3 is TGTGCCTGGGGTTCCAGAGGAGGGGGCAATTCACCCCTCCACTTT.

There are many counts of this clonotype. This chain links TRBV7-9 with TRBJ1-5, with unresolved D. V was shortened by 1 base and J by 4 bases, with 8 bases between the two germline ends. Germline V lookup: CDR1 SEHNR, CDR2 FQNEAQ (reference sequence). This CDR3 comprises 14 residues. The CDR3 DNA sequence: TGTGCCAGCAGCTTAGAAAGTAGTAATCAGCCCCAGCATTTT. Translating it yields CASSLESSNQPQHF.

The J gene is TRBJ2-7, the V gene TRBV7-2, with 8 bases identical to TRBD2. Trimming took 3 bases from V and 2 from J; bases not matched to a gene: 3. Germline CDR1 SGHTA, CDR2 FQGNSA. The CDR3 is 14 amino acids. CDR3 in DNA: TGTGCCAGCAGCTTGACTAGCGTTGCCTACGAGCAGTACTTC. Translation: CASSLTSVAYEQYF.

This chain joins TRBV5-5 and TRBJ1-5; 10 nucleotides match TRBD1. This CDR3 comprises 16 residues. Trimming removed 3 bases from V and 1 base from J; junction bases left unmatched: 4. Germline loops: CDR1 SGHKS, CDR2 YYEKEE (reference sequence). DNA of the CDR3: TGTGCCAGCAGCTCCTTGACAGGGGGCAGCAATCAGCCCCAGCATTTT. It encodes CASSSLTGGSNQPQHF.

The chain links TRBV9 to TRBJ2-2, with no clear D. This CDR3 is built from 13 residues. Trimming took off 6 bases at V and 7 bases at J, with 13 bases between the two ends. CDR1 and CDR2 (germline): SGDLS, YYNGEE. The CDR3 nucleotides are TGTGCCAGCACCGGCCTCCTGGACGGGGAGCTGTTTTTT. Translating gives CASTGLLDGELFF.

The J gene is TRBJ1-2, the V gene TRBV6-5; possibly TRBD1 for D (5 bases). The V end was cut by 10 bases, the J end by 4 bases, with 16 bases between. The CDR3 totals 13 residues. CDR1 is MNHEY, CDR2 SVGAGI, per germline. The CDR3 region has the DNA TGTGCCACCTTCGGAGCAGGGTTCTATGGCTACACCTTC. It is translated as CATFGAGFYGYTF.